The 17 T cell receptor beta chains below come from one sample, sequenced in a study of cytomegalovirus exposure and HLA in healthy donors. Profiled with immunoSEQ multiplex PCR; TCRdb holds only in-frame clones, not every one. The table includes roughly 270,000 clones, approximately 88% detected once. The sequencing sample was made of PBMCs. The receptor source for this set is a young woman in good health and CMV-seronegative.

The V call is TRBV28, the J call TRBJ2-5; the match to TRBD1 covers 11 bases. This CDR3 spans 15 amino acids. With V trimmed by 5 bases and J by 5 bases, 7 bases remained unmatched. Germline CDR1 and CDR2: MDHEN and SYDVKM. The CDR3 sequence: CASSRTGGARETQYF. The CDR3 bases are TGTGCCAGCAGTCGGACAGGGGGCGCGAGGGAGACCCAGTACTTC.

The chain couples TRBV27 to TRBJ1-2; 9 bases line up with TRBD1. This CDR3 spans 13 amino acids. V gave up 9 bases and J gave up 7 bases; unmatched junction bases: 9. CDR1 MNHEY and CDR2 SMNVEV come from the germline V gene (reference sequence). The CDR3, as DNA: TGTGCCAGAAGGAGGGACAGGGTGCGTGGCTACACCTTC. Protein product: CARRRDRVRGYTF.

This clone was counted a few times. The CDR3 spells CAWSARLSAGELFF. In DNA, the CDR3 is TGTGCCTGGAGCGCTAGGCTTTCCGCCGGGGAGCTGTTTTTT. The chain uses TRBV30 and TRBJ2-2; D is unresolved. Germline V lookup: CDR1 GTSNPN, CDR2 SVGIG (reference sequence). Trimming removed 3 bases at V and 6 bases at J, with 14 bases between. This CDR3 region has 14 residues.

The chain joins TRBV25-1 to TRBJ2-6; D is perhaps TRBD1 (5 bases). V was shortened by 2 bases and J by 4 bases, with 15 bases between the two germline ends. CDR1 MGHDK and CDR2 SYGVNS come from the germline V gene. This CDR3 spans 17 amino acids. The CDR3 here is CASSESRAGIGANVLTF. The CDR3 DNA sequence: TGTGCCAGCAGTGAAAGTCGGGCAGGGATCGGGGCCAACGTCCTGACTTTC. The full variable domain, its missing parts supplied by reference TRBV25-1 and TRBJ2-6, is EADIYQTPRYLVIGTGKKITLECSQTMGHDKMYWYQQDPGMELHLIHYSYGVNSTEKGDLSSESTVSRIRTEHFPLTLESARPSHTSQYLCASSESRAGIGANVLTFGAGSRLTVL.

The rearrangement links TRBV28 to TRBJ2-7, with TRBD2 as a possible D gene (6 bases). V was pared by 2 bases and J by 3 bases, with 11 bases between. The CDR3 has 14 residues. Per the germline V gene, CDR1 is MDHEN and CDR2 is SYDVKM. The CDR3 nucleotides are TGTGCCAGCAGTTTACTCGGGAGCGGCTACGAGCAGTACTTC. Protein: CASSLLGSGYEQYF. The entire variable domain, with the rest obtained from reference TRBV28 and TRBJ2-7, is as follows: DVKVTQSSRYLVKRTGEKVFLECVQDMDHENMFWYRQDPGLGLRLIYFSYDVKMKEKGDIPEGYSVSREKKERFSLILESASTNQTSMYLCASSLLGSGYEQYFGPGTRLTVT.

J is TRBJ2-1 and V is TRBV28, with TRBD1 matching over 7 bases. The CDR3 has 16 residues. The junction had 13 bases not matched to a gene; V was cut back by 4 bases and J by 7 bases. Germline V gives CDR1 MDHEN, CDR2 SYDVKM. The CDR3 DNA reads TGTGCCAGCAGTTCAACAGGGGTGATCGTGGGAAATGAGCAGTTCTTC. Translated, it gives CASSSTGVIVGNEQFF.

J is TRBJ2-7 and V is TRBV18; 7 bases map to TRBD1. The CDR3 loop spans 14 amino acids. Trimming at V came to 4 bases and at J to 3 bases, leaving 6 bases not matched to a gene. Germline V gene lookup returns CDR1 KGHSH and CDR2 LQKENI. Written as DNA, the CDR3 is TGTGCCAGCTCACTGGGGACAGTCCACTACGAGCAGTACTTC. Its protein product is CASSLGTVHYEQYF.

This clone showed up just once. CDR3 protein: CASSTRTGAHEQFF. CDR3 bases: TGTGCCAGCAGTACTCGGACAGGGGCGCATGAGCAGTTCTTC. The chain carries TRBV6-1 and TRBJ2-1, with 9 bases that match TRBD1. CDR1 MNHNS and CDR2 SASEGT come from the germline V gene. The J segment lost 8 bases and the V segment lost 5 bases, leaving 7 bases of the junction unmatched. The CDR3 runs to 14 residues.

This clone was seen more than once but under ten times. J is TRBJ2-7 and V is TRBV10-2; the D gene is possibly TRBD2 (5 bases). The CDR3 length is 13 residues. Looked up from germline, CDR1 is WSHSY and CDR2 is SAAADI. V was cut by 8 bases and J by 3 bases, with 14 bases left in between. CDR3 DNA sequence: TGCGCCAGCGGAGCTGGGAGAGACTACGAGCAGTACTTC. It specifies CASGAGRDYEQYF.

CDR3 in amino acids: CASSLVGGTTGEQYF. The CDR3 nucleotides read TGTGCCAGCAGCTTAGTGGGCGGGACCACCGGGGAGCAGTACTTC. J is TRBJ2-7 and V is TRBV7-8, with D possibly TRBD2 on 6 matching bases. The CDR3 sequence is 15 residues long. Germline V CDR1 and CDR2: SGHVS, FQNEAQ. V shed 1 base and J shed 7 bases, with 17 bases lying between them.

V and J are TRBV7-9 and TRBJ2-1; D might be TRBD2 (5 bases). The CDR3 has 12 amino acids. Trimming cost V 2 bases and J 9 bases, with 8 bases left between them. Germline-derived CDR1 and CDR2 are SEHNR and FQNEAQ (reference sequence). CDR3 nucleotides: TGTGCCAGCAGCTTACTAGCTCGTGAGCAGTTCTTC. Amino acid sequence: CASSLLAREQFF.

Comments on this clone: Its ends do not fully match the called genes, so a read error is possible. This chain uses TRBV5-4 with TRBJ2-1; a possible D gene is TRBD2 (5 bases). The germline V gene encodes CDR1 SGHNT and CDR2 YYREEE (reference sequence). The CDR3 runs to 12 residues. CDR3 sequence reads: CASRKDYDEQFF. The CDR3 nucleotides read TGTGCCAGCAGAAAAGACTACGATGAGCAGTTCTTC.

This clone was counted once. This chain uses TRBV7-8 with TRBJ1-5, with D maybe TRBD1 (6 bases). Trimming removed 5 bases at V and 6 bases at J, with 20 bases between. CDR1 is SGHVS and CDR2 is FQNEAQ in the germline V gene. CDR3 size: 16 residues. For the CDR3, the DNA is TGTGCCAGCAGCCCGGGGGGGAGACAGGTGGGTCAGCCCCAGCATTTT. This sequence encodes CASSPGGRQVGQPQHF.

V gene TRBV5-1 combines with J gene TRBJ1-1; TRBD1 aligns across 9 bases. Germline-derived CDR1 and CDR2 are SGHRS and YFSETQ. The CDR3 loop spans 14 amino acids. Trimming removed 0 bases from V and 11 bases from J; junction bases left unmatched: 8. CDR3 residues: CASSLGDRVRQAFF. CDR3 sequence (DNA): TGCGCCAGCAGCTTGGGGGACAGGGTGCGGCAGGCTTTCTTT.

The genes are TRBV25-1 and TRBJ2-7; TRBD1 agrees at 8 bases. Germline values: CDR1 MGHDK, CDR2 SYGVNS. This CDR3 comprises 16 residues. The trim removed 3 bases at V and 0 bases at J, leaving 7 bases unmatched. The CDR3 DNA follows: TGTGCCAGCAGTGATATTGGGACAGGAAGCTCCTACGAGCAGTACTTC. As protein: CASSDIGTGSSYEQYF.

V and J are TRBV29-1 and TRBJ1-1; no clear D gene. V lost 4 bases to trimming and J lost 2 bases, with 11 bases between them. The CDR3 is made up of 13 amino acids. Germline CDR1 is SQVTM and CDR2 is ANQGSEA. CDR3 DNA sequence: TGCAGCGTTGCTCGATACACCAACACTGAAGCTTTCTTT. It translates to CSVARYTNTEAFF.

The chain combines TRBV12-5 with TRBJ1-4; no clear D gene. This CDR3 comprises 16 residues. Trimming stripped 0 bases from V and 8 bases from J, with 16 bases between. CDR1 is LGHNT, CDR2 FRNRAP, per germline. This chain's CDR3 is CASGLVRGQRREKLFF. The CDR3 region has the DNA TGTGCTAGTGGTTTGGTACGTGGCCAGCGAAGGGAAAAACTGTTTTTT. The entire variable domain, with the rest obtained from reference TRBV12-5 and TRBJ1-4, is as follows: DARVTQTPRHKVTEMGQEVTMRCQPILGHNTVFWYRQTMMQGLELLAYFRNRAPLDDSGMPKDRFSAEMPDATLATLKIQPSEPRDSAVYFCASGLVRGQRREKLFFGSGTQLSVL.